This T cell receptor (beta chain) appears in the sequencing data of a study of blood T cell repertoires in COVID-19. CDR3 size: 14 residues. Germline CDR1 SGHRS, CDR2 YFSETQ. V shed 3 bases and J shed 7 bases, with 14 bases lying between them. In the original analysis: Estimates of nucleated cell counts were drawn from the amplification of reference gene primers. The table came from immunoSEQ multiplex PCR; TCRdb's copy has only in-frame clones and leaves some out. V and J calls and clone size come straight from that table; D and trimming were deduced from the DNA. This sample has roughly 340,000 clones, with 75% to 90% found just once. Assignment of participants to cohorts was predicated upon participant-reported clinical history.

V usage is TRBV5-1 and J usage is TRBJ2-1; perhaps TRBD2 as D (6 bases). The source of this sequence is a man younger than 35 who had recovered from COVID-19. Sequenced: PBMCs or T cells enriched from blood (not recorded which). Here the CDR3 reads CASSSDGTQNEQFF. The CDR3 bases are TGCGCCAGCAGCTCTGACGGGACTCAAAATGAGCAGTTCTTC.